This T cell receptor beta chain was found in a study of cytomegalovirus exposure and HLA in healthy donors. Study-wide results and caveats: Cytomegalovirus association was listed for about 180 TCR beta chains. An analysis done earlier found most TCR beta V segments productive about 87% or about 30% of the time. Specificity for CMV antigens was confirmed in vitro for a few of the CMV-associated chains. Reportedly, fewer N-insertions than the approximately 700-donor mean appeared in an Asian-associated ancestry cluster in a later analysis.

The CDR3 runs to 14 residues. Germline V lookup: CDR1 MNHNY, CDR2 SVGAGI (reference sequence). Points on this clone: What it binds is unknown.

A multiplex PCR was run with 60 Vbeta primers and 13 Jbeta primers. Assay used: immunoSEQ multiplex PCR; TCRdb lists only in-frame clones, some missing. The sample contains about 160,000 clones, around 85% of which appear only once. Source material: PBMCs. The rearrangement joins TRBV6-6 to TRBJ2-5; 7 bases line up with TRBD1. TRBJ2-7 explains the end of the DNA better; the J call may be wrong. This receptor was obtained from a woman aged 25-40 years in good health and CMV-seronegative. The CDR3 region is CASSRQGGSYEQYF. CDR3 coding DNA: TGTGCCAGCAGCAGACAGGGTGGCTCCTACGAGCAGTACTTC.